What follows describes a single T cell receptor (beta chain). The data were obtained in a study of control samples from healthy donors and cancer patients. TCRdb keeps only in-frame clones here, not all; method: immunoSEQ multiplex PCR. The profile shows 150,000 to 200,000 clones, just under 95% of them singletons. The CDR3 has 15 residues. CDR1 SGHTA and CDR2 FQGNSA come from the germline V gene. The V segment lost 3 bases and the J segment 7 bases; nucleotides outside the gene matches: 6. Material for sequencing was blood. V gene TRBV7-2 combines with J gene TRBJ1-2, with 12 nucleotides matching TRBD1. The sequence came from a woman aged 40 to 50 in good health. The CDR3 spells CASSFLPGQGAGYTF. CDR3 DNA sequence: TGTGCCAGCAGCTTTTTGCCGGGACAGGGGGCTGGCTACACCTTC.